This TCR beta chain is drawn from a study of T-cell memory formation after mild COVID-19. General observations from the study: CD4+ bias marked clones expanding day 15 to 37, unlike balanced contracting clones. Shrinking CD4+ clones were chiefly CM and EM; CD8+ ones were chiefly EMRA.

Via MiXCR, TCRdb re-called the 5' RACE reads, giving one row per CDR3 protein. Here the sample spans around 310,000 distinct CDR3 sequences, 20% to 25% being singletons. As to this clonotype: The antigen is undetermined.

Per the germline V gene, CDR1 is SQVTM and CDR2 is ANQGSEA. Trimming shortened V by 4 bases and J by 4 bases, and 16 bases separated the two germline ends. The CDR3 sequence is 14 residues long. The clonotype originates from a man aged 18 to 30 who had mild COVID-19 (a few samples of this study predate the infection). Cell type and time point are not known. Material: PBMCs or a T cell subset sorted from them (not recorded which). The rearrangement links TRBV29-1 to TRBJ1-1, with no clear D. The CDR3 coding sequence is TGCAGCGTTGTATTTGTCGGGGATAGCACTGAAGCTTTCTTT. It yields the protein CSVVFVGDSTEAFF.